A selection of T cell receptor beta chains follows, all from one sample in a study of shared clonotypes between healthy human individuals. Only in-frame clones appear in the TCRdb table, and some are missing; sequencing was by immunoSEQ multiplex PCR. The sample yields more than 2 million clones, approximately 96% seen once. Sequences were obtained from naive CD4+ T cells sorted from blood. The receptors were gathered from a man between 18 and 29 years old in good health. CDR3s include the opening cysteine and the closing phenylalanine or tryptophan. A D gene is named only where the DNA matches it firmly.

J gene,D gene,V gene,CDR3 DNA,CDR3 protein
TRBJ2-1,TRBD1,TRBV6-5,TGTGCCAGCAGTCTCACAGGGGTTACAATGGTGGAGCAGTTCTTC,CASSLTGVTMVEQFF
TRBJ1-5,.,TRBV4-1,TGCGCCAGCTCCAAGGGAGGATCAGGACAGCCCCAGCATTTT,CASSKGGSGQPQHF
TRBJ1-3,.,TRBV18,TGTGCCAGCTCACCCCGGGGCTCTGGAAACACCATATATTTT,CASSPRGSGNTIYF
TRBJ1-5,TRBD1,TRBV2,TGTGCCAGCAGCGGGACAGGGCCTGGCAATCAGCCCCAGCATTTT,CASSGTGPGNQPQHF
TRBJ2-7,TRBD1,TRBV29-1,TGCAGCGCTGCTTGGGACAGGGCCTTCGAGCAGTACTTC,CSAAWDRAFEQYF
TRBJ1-5,.,TRBV6-4,TGTGCCAGCAGTGAGACAGGTGCCAATCAGCCCCAGCATTTT,CASSETGANQPQHF
TRBJ1-2,.,TRBV2,TGTGCCAGCAGTGAGGGCGCCTACTATGGCTACACCTTC,CASSEGAYYGYTF
TRBJ1-4,.,TRBV7-2,TGTGCCAGCAGGCCAGGCAGGGTTGTAACTAATGAAAAACTGTTTTTT,CASRPGRVVTNEKLFF
TRBJ2-5,TRBD2,TRBV19,TGTGCCTCGGGACTAGCGGGAGTAGAGACCCAGTACTTC,CASGLAGVETQYF
TRBJ2-1,TRBD2,TRBV30,TGTGCCTGGACCACGATCCGGACTAGCGGGAGGACGGTTTCCAATGAGCAGTTCTTC,CAWTTIRTSGRTVSNEQFF
TRBJ2-7,TRBD1,TRBV28,TGTGCCAGCAGTCCCGGGACAGTTAACGGTGGCGAGCAGTACTTC,CASSPGTVNGGEQYF
TRBJ1-2,.,TRBV28,TGTGCCAGCAGTTTTCATTCTGCGGACTATGGCTACACCTTC,CASSFHSADYGYTF
TRBJ2-5,TRBD2,TRBV14,TGTGCCAGCAGCCAAGCGAGCGGGGGGGCATGGGAGACCCAGTACTTC,CASSQASGGAWETQYF
TRBJ2-2,.,TRBV4-1,TGCGCCAGCAGCCAAGGAAGGGGGACGAACACCGGGGAGCTGTTTTTT,CASSQGRGTNTGELFF